The source of this T cell receptor (beta chain) is a study of T cells in Graves' hyperthyroidism and ophthalmopathy. Researchers amplified the TCR beta CDR3 regions from RNA transcripts. The TCR CDR3 first-round RT-PCR relied on the HTBI primer set. A single record per CDR3 protein comes from TCRdb applying MiXCR to the multiplex PCR reads. The profile shows 500,000 to 800,000 distinct CDR3 sequences, about 45% of them singletons. CDR1 and CDR2 (germline): LNHDA, SQIVND (reference sequence). V lost 3 bases to trimming and J lost 4 bases; unmatched junction nucleotides: 9. The CDR3 is 16 residues long.

Specimen: peripheral blood or thyroid tissue (not recorded which). The receptor's source is an adult man with Graves' disease, either hyperthyroidism or ophthalmopathy (not recorded which). The V gene is TRBV19, the J gene TRBJ1-5, with 7 bases lining up with TRBD1. The chain's CDR3 is CASSIATGLANQPQHF. DNA of the CDR3: TGTGCCAGTAGTATCGCGACAGGGCTTGCAAATCAGCCCCAGCATTTT.